This T cell receptor beta chain was sequenced in a study of T cell changes during pregnancy in multiple sclerosis. Repertoires were generated with immunoSEQ multiplex PCR, while TCRdb's copy carries only in-frame clones and drops some. This table has tens of thousands of clones, 70% to 90% appearing once. CDR1 SGHAT and CDR2 FQNNGV come from the germline V gene. The CDR3 loop spans 13 amino acids. Trimming removed 4 bases from V and 2 bases from J, with 9 bases in between. The material was CD8+ T cells from peripheral blood mononuclear cells, obtained in the third trimester of pregnancy. The source of this sequence is a female donor with multiple sclerosis, enrolled in a pregnancy study. The gene calls are TRBV11-2 and TRBJ2-7, with D perhaps matching TRBD1 (6 bases). This chain's CDR3 is CASSWDTTYEQYF. The CDR3 region has the DNA TGTGCCAGCAGCTGGGACACAACCTACGAGCAGTACTTC.